The TCR beta chain under discussion was sequenced for a study of CD4 T cells in relation to SARS-CoV-2 and coronaviruses. The overall study: TCR beta CDR3s were sequenced after approximately nine-day antigen culture of PBMCs.

Study results and caveats: The cross-reactivity analysis covered only spike protein, not other viral proteins.

On this clone: The antigen is unknown.

Unexposed donor CD4+ T cells date from about 2011-2018, before the COVID-19 pandemic. The cells were cultured for around ten days before CD4+ T cells were isolated. Testing used SARS-CoV-2 S/N and four cold-coronavirus spikes on unexposed-donor CD4+ T cells, cells permitting. On days 3 and 7, cultures got half fresh IL-2 medium. Method: immunoSEQ multiplex PCR; TCRdb's copy keeps in-frame clones and lacks some. This sample has about 21,000 clones, with 76% found just once. Germline assignment: CDR1 SGHRS and CDR2 YFSETQ. This CDR3 has 15 amino acids. V lost 6 bases and J 3 bases, leaving 17 bases between the germline ends.

This sequence was found in a human donor in good health. This rearrangement joins TRBV5-1 to TRBJ2-3; D possibly corresponds to TRBD2 (6 bases). Sequencing was carried out using CD4+ T cells from PBMCs, cultured in vitro. The CDR3 DNA sequence: TGCGCCAGCACCATTACAGCGGGTATTACAGATACGCAGTATTTT. Protein product: CASTITAGITDTQYF.